This T cell receptor (beta chain) is from a study of cytomegalovirus exposure and HLA in healthy donors. This clone appeared a few times. Antigen specificity is unknown. In the PCR, 60 Vbeta and 13 Jbeta primers were used. TCRdb's table, derived via immunoSEQ multiplex PCR, lists solely in-frame clones and lacks some. The table includes 150,000 to 200,000 clones, approximately 80% detected once. Germline assignment: CDR1 MGHRA and CDR2 YSYEKL. This CDR3 contains 14 residues. Losses at the gene ends were 5 bases for V and 9 bases for J; bases not matched to a gene: 7. Study conclusions and caveats: Sequencing depth roughly uniform across donors was assumed in presence/absence analyses. Among the CMV-associated chains, three were confirmed in vitro as specific for CMV antigens.

The chain combines TRBV4-1 with TRBJ2-7, with 13 bases fitting TRBD2. The sample comprised PBMCs. The clonotype was recovered from a man aged 25-40 years in good health and CMV-seropositive. CDR3 protein: CASSTTSGGSGQYF. DNA for the CDR3: TGCGCCAGCAGCACGACTAGCGGGGGGTCTGGGCAGTACTTC.